The present entry profiles one T cell receptor (beta chain) with its context. RNA amounts of 0.5 to 1 ug underwent reverse transcription with random hexamers. In TCRdb, the immunoSEQ multiplex PCR reads were re-called with MiXCR into one record per CDR3 protein. The sample has approximately 200,000 distinct CDR3 sequences, about 94% seen once; the top ten hold 0.093%. This entry belongs to a study of CD8 T cells in Susac syndrome. The CDR3 consists of 15 residues. V gave up 3 bases and J gave up 2 bases, with 8 bases separating them. Germline loops: CDR1 SGHTA, CDR2 FQGNSA. Material for sequencing was CD4+ T cells from PBMCs. The clonotype originates from a human donor with multiple sclerosis. The J gene is TRBJ1-6, the V gene TRBV7-2, with D possibly matching TRBD1 (5 bases). CDR3 residues: CASSFDSAYNSPLHF. The DNA for the CDR3 is TGTGCCAGCAGCTTCGACAGTGCCTATAATTCACCCCTCCACTTT.